Shown below are 8 T cell receptor beta chains from a single sample sequenced in a study of shared clonotypes between healthy human individuals. TCRdb keeps only in-frame clones here, not all; method: immunoSEQ multiplex PCR. The sample consists of more than 1,200,000 clones, 97% to 99% of them appearing once. Sequenced sample: naive CD4+ T cells sorted from blood. Subset specified: CD45RA+ positively selected. The source of these receptors is a man between 25 and 39 years old in good health.

The J gene is TRBJ2-1, the V gene TRBV6-1; no reliable D call. Deletions cut 5 bases from V and 4 bases from J, with 9 bases between. The CDR3 consists of 13 residues. CDR1 and CDR2 from the germline V gene are MNHNS and SASEGT. Here the CDR3 reads CASSSGSYNEQFF. CDR3 DNA sequence: TGTGCCAGCAGTTCCGGATCGTACAATGAGCAGTTCTTC.

This chain connects TRBV10-3 to TRBJ2-2; possibly TRBD2 for D (6 bases). Deletions cut 6 bases from V and 6 bases from J, with 14 bases between. CDR1 is ENHRY, CDR2 SYGVKD, per germline. There are 14 residues in the CDR3. The CDR3 DNA reads TGTGCCATCAGGACCTCGCGGGACCCCGGGGAGCTGTTTTTT. Translating it yields CAIRTSRDPGELFF.

This clone came up once. The chain has TRBV2 and TRBJ1-1; D is perhaps TRBD1 (6 bases). This CDR3 spans 14 amino acids. Germline assignment: CDR1 SNHLY and CDR2 FYNNEI. V shed 6 bases and J shed 5 bases, with 16 bases lying between them. This CDR3 is CASRGLRQGTEAFF. The CDR3, as DNA: TGTGCCAGCAGGGGGCTAAGGCAGGGGACTGAAGCTTTCTTT.

The V gene is TRBV28, the J gene TRBJ2-7, with D possibly TRBD2 on 5 matching bases. Germline CDR1 is MDHEN and CDR2 is SYDVKM. V dropped 6 bases and J dropped 13 bases, with 16 bases sitting between them. CDR3 length: 11 residues. CDR3 sequence reads: CASRVSGVIYF. CDR3 in DNA: TGTGCCAGCAGGGTGTCCGGGGTGATATACTTC.

V gene TRBV5-1 combines with J gene TRBJ2-3; D is tentatively TRBD1 or TRBD2 (5 bases each). This CDR3 has 14 residues. The V end was cut by 3 bases, the J end by 2 bases, with 10 bases between. Germline V gives CDR1 SGHRS, CDR2 YFSETQ. CDR3 DNA: TGCGCCAGCAGCTGGGGGAGCCCCACAGATACGCAGTATTTT. Translating gives CASSWGSPTDTQYF.

The chain is built from TRBV30 and TRBJ2-7; D is perhaps TRBD2 (5 bases). Trimming removed 3 bases at V and 6 bases at J, with 9 bases between. The CDR3 consists of 11 residues. The germline V gene has CDR1 GTSNPN and CDR2 SVGIG (reference sequence). The DNA of the CDR3 is TGTGCCTGGAGACTAGTGCGCGAGCAGTACTTC. Its protein product is CAWRLVREQYF.

The V and J genes are TRBV10-3 and TRBJ2-1; D remains unclear. Per germline, CDR1 ENHRY and CDR2 SYGVKD. V was pared by 8 bases and J by 6 bases, with 23 bases between. The CDR3 is 16 amino acids. In DNA, the CDR3 is TGTGCCATCTCCCCATCCCCCTCATTCCAGCGCAATGAGCAGTTCTTC. Protein product: CAISPSPSFQRNEQFF.

The table lists this clone with a count of one. J is TRBJ1-3 and V is TRBV18, with 9 bases identical to TRBD1. CDR3 length equals 18 residues. V trimming: 1 base; J trimming: 0 bases; junction bases outside the gene matches: 7. Germline V CDR1 and CDR2: KGHSH, LQKENI. The CDR3 loop is CASSPRRDRARSGNTIYF. CDR3 DNA sequence: TGTGCCAGCTCACCACGAAGGGACAGGGCCCGCTCTGGAAACACCATATATTTT. Combining the CDR3 with reference TRBV18 and TRBJ1-3 gives the whole variable domain NAGVMQNPRHLVRRRGQEARLRCSPMKGHSHVYWYRQLPEEGLKFMVYLQKENIIDESGMPKERFSAEFPKEGPSILRIQQVVRGDSAAYFCASSPRRDRARSGNTIYFGEGSWLTVV.